These 21 T cell receptor beta chains share one sample of origin, sequenced in a study of blood T cell repertoires in COVID-19 (dated by TCRdb to 2019 to 2021). Receptor amplification or capture employed the immunoSEQ multiplex PCR assay. Imported from immuneACCESS, the table was reduced by TCRdb to in-frame sequences with V and J called. These copies leave out some clones; in studies compared against another copy, an unresolved V gene accounts for under half, and the cause of the remainder is not known. In all, the sample holds fewer than 600,000 clones, and roughly 90% of those were seen once. Of the sample, 1.8% falls within the top ten clones. The sample was PBMCs or T cells enriched from blood (not recorded which). These receptors were obtained from a woman between 40 and 50 years old who had recovered from COVID-19.

The rearrangement uses TRBV6-5 and TRBJ2-2; D may be TRBD2 (6 bases). Trimming took off 2 bases at V and 5 bases at J, with 12 bases between the two ends. This CDR3 has 15 residues. Germline CDR1 MNHEY, CDR2 SVGAGI. CDR3 nucleotides: TGTGCCAGCAGTTACCGAGGAGGGTATACCGGGGAGCTGTTTTTT. Protein sequence: CASSYRGGYTGELFF.

The chain is built from TRBV11-1 and TRBJ2-7; the D gene is possibly TRBD1 (6 bases). Deletions cut 5 bases from V and 2 bases from J, with 13 bases between. The length of the CDR3 is 14 residues. CDR1 is SGHAT and CDR2 is FQDESV in the germline V gene (reference sequence). CDR3 sequence: CASSAQGSAYEQYF. The CDR3 DNA follows: TGTGCCAGCAGCGCACAGGGATCAGCCTACGAGCAGTACTTC.

V is TRBV25-1 and J is TRBJ2-7; 10 nucleotides align to TRBD2. Germline values: CDR1 MGHDK, CDR2 SYGVNS. This CDR3 region has 13 residues. V lost 6 bases and J lost 4; bases outside the gene matches: 3. As DNA, the CDR3 is TGTGCCAGCAGCTCTAGCGGGAGTTACGAGCAGTACTTC. Protein: CASSSSGSYEQYF.

The chain combines TRBV5-1 with TRBJ2-1; no clear D gene. From germline, CDR1 is SGHRS and CDR2 YFSETQ. The CDR3 totals 18 residues. Trimming took 0 bases from V and 0 from J, leaving 16 bases between them. The CDR3 sequence: CASSLELSGYRSYNEQFF. CDR3 nucleotide sequence: TGCGCCAGCAGCTTGGAGCTTTCTGGTTACCGCTCCTACAATGAGCAGTTCTTC.

The rearrangement links TRBV2 to TRBJ1-1; 7 nucleotides line up with TRBD1. Germline V lookup: CDR1 SNHLY, CDR2 FYNNEI. Trimming took 5 bases from V and 4 from J; bases not matched to a gene: 7. The CDR3 sequence is 14 residues long. CDR3 in DNA: TGTGCCAGCAGTCAAACGACAGGGTCCACTGAAGCTTTCTTT. This codes for CASSQTTGSTEAFF. Based on the CDR3 plus reference TRBV2 and TRBJ1-1, the full variable domain is EPEVTQTPSHQVTQMGQEVILRCVPISNHLYFYWYRQILGQKVEFLVSFYNNEISEKSEIFDDQFSVERPDGSNFTLKIRSTKLEDSAMYFCASSQTTGSTEAFFGQGTRLTVV.

V is TRBV18 and J is TRBJ1-3; 8 bases agree with TRBD1. Looked up from germline, CDR1 is KGHSH and CDR2 is LQKENI. V was clipped by 4 bases and J by 0 bases; unmatched bases: 11. CDR3 size: 18 residues. The CDR3 bases are TGTGCCAGCTCACTCAACCCGGGACAGGCCCTCTCTGGAAACACCATATATTTT. Protein sequence: CASSLNPGQALSGNTIYF.

Only one count was recorded for this clone. The V call is TRBV4-3, the J call TRBJ1-2; D is possibly TRBD1 (6 bases). Looked up from germline, CDR1 is LGHNA and CDR2 is YSLEER. The V and J ends lost 0 bases and 4 bases respectively, with 12 bases between them. The CDR3 has 15 residues. The CDR3 is CASSQETRGSYGYTF. The CDR3 nucleotides read TGCGCCAGCAGCCAAGAGACCAGGGGTAGCTATGGCTACACCTTC.

The chain joins TRBV18 to TRBJ2-4, with 9 positions matching TRBD1. Germline lookup yields CDR1 KGHSH and CDR2 LQKENI. The CDR3 spans 15 residues. Germline trimming cut 2 bases from V and 4 bases from J; bases unmatched to any gene: 3. The chain's CDR3 is CASSPGGQGKNIQYF. The CDR3 DNA is TGTGCCAGCTCACCAGGGGGACAGGGTAAAAACATTCAGTACTTC. Using reference TRBV18 and TRBJ2-4 for the parts outside the CDR3, the full variable domain is NAGVMQNPRHLVRRRGQEARLRCSPMKGHSHVYWYRQLPEEGLKFMVYLQKENIIDESGMPKERFSAEFPKEGPSILRIQQVVRGDSAAYFCASSPGGQGKNIQYFGAGTRLSVL.

The chain joins TRBV2 to TRBJ1-5; possibly TRBD1 for D (5 bases). The V end was cut by 3 bases, the J end by 0 bases, with 9 bases between. CDR3 length equals 15 residues. Germline V gene sequence: CDR1 SNHLY, CDR2 FYNNEI. The CDR3 DNA follows: TGTGCCAGCAGTGATATGGGACTTAGCAATCAGCCCCAGCATTTT. This translates into CASSDMGLSNQPQHF.

In its sample, this clone was seen once. The gene calls are TRBV10-3 and TRBJ2-7; tentative D call: TRBD2 (6 bases). The CDR3 has 13 residues. Germline CDR1 and CDR2: ENHRY and SYGVKD. Trimming shortened V by 3 bases and J by 2 bases, and 8 bases separated the two germline ends. CDR3 in DNA: TGTGCCATCAGTGAAACGGGGGCCTACGAGCAGTACTTC. This sequence encodes CAISETGAYEQYF.

The chain carries TRBV4-2 and TRBJ2-7; D is perhaps TRBD1 (6 bases). CDR1 is LGHNA and CDR2 is YNFKEQ in the germline V gene. Trimming left V 0 bases short and J 3 bases short, with 15 bases between. This CDR3 has 16 residues. The CDR3 reads CASSQDSGTTNYEQYF. Written as DNA, the CDR3 is TGTGCCAGCAGCCAAGATTCGGGGACAACCAACTACGAGCAGTACTTC.

The chain links TRBV13 to TRBJ1-2, with 8 bases aligning to TRBD1. The germline gives CDR1 PRHDT, CDR2 FYEKMQ (reference sequence). The CDR3 has 13 residues. Trimming at V came to 3 bases and at J to 8 bases, leaving 5 bases not matched to a gene. This chain's CDR3 is CASSLDRVGGYTF. In DNA, the CDR3 is TGTGCCAGCAGCTTGGACAGGGTCGGCGGCTACACCTTC.

The CDR3 DNA is TGTGCCAGCAGCCACCGCAGGGAACCCCTCCACTTT. Amino acid sequence: CASSHRREPLHF. This rearrangement joins TRBV3-1 (or the pseudogene TRBV3-2) to TRBJ1-6; weak D call: TRBD1 (5 bases). The CDR3 has 12 residues. Between the trimmed V and J ends, which lost 3 bases and 12 bases, there was a span of 9 bases. In germline, CDR1 is LGHDT, CDR2 YNNKEL (reference sequence).

The chain carries TRBV6-5 and TRBJ2-3; possibly TRBD2 for D (5 bases). The CDR3 loop spans 14 amino acids. V gave up 10 bases and J gave up 0 bases, with 14 bases separating them. From germline, CDR1 is MNHEY and CDR2 SVGAGI. CDR3 sequence: CAIGKMRSTDTQYF. CDR3 DNA: TGTGCCATCGGGAAGATGAGGAGCACAGATACGCAGTATTTT.

This chain links TRBV30 with TRBJ1-6; TRBD1 aligns across 7 bases. The CDR3 covers 16 residues. V dropped 7 bases and J dropped 6; count of bases not matched to a gene: 15. CDR1 is GTSNPN and CDR2 is SVGIG in the germline V gene (reference sequence). CDR3 loop: CASGGPRHRFNSPLHF. CDR3 nucleotides: TGTGCCTCAGGGGGGCCTAGACACAGGTTTAATTCACCCCTCCACTTT.

The sample holds one count of this clone. The chain uses TRBV4-3 and TRBJ2-7; D unresolved. Trimming removed 3 bases from V and 1 base from J, with 10 bases in between. The CDR3 runs 14 residues. Germline V gene sequence: CDR1 LGHNA, CDR2 YSLEER. The CDR3 nucleotides are TGCGCCAGCAGCCAGCAGACTGCTTCCTACGAGCAGTACTTC. Translated: CASSQQTASYEQYF.

The chain is built from TRBV10-3 and TRBJ2-2, with 8 bases that match TRBD1. The CDR3 totals 16 residues. Germline V gene lookup returns CDR1 ENHRY and CDR2 SYGVKD. The V and J ends lost 3 bases and 3 bases, in that order; junction bases with no gene match: 6. The CDR3 DNA sequence: TGTGCCATCAGTGATTGGACAGGGCAGTACACCGGGGAGCTGTTTTTT. This gives the protein CAISDWTGQYTGELFF.

This sequence joins TRBV6-5 and TRBJ2-7; 8 bases map to TRBD1. The CDR3 runs to 15 residues. Germline V gene lookup returns CDR1 MNHEY and CDR2 SVGAGI. With V trimmed by 8 bases and J by 1 base, 10 bases remained unmatched. CDR3 nucleotide sequence: TGTGCCAGCCGTATGGGAACAGGGGGTTCCTACGAGCAGTACTTC. Translation gives CASRMGTGGSYEQYF.

The V gene is TRBV13, the J gene TRBJ2-3; D gene uncertain. This CDR3 has 12 residues. V was shortened by 2 bases and J by 4 bases, with 4 bases between the two germline ends. The V gene's germline CDR1 is PRHDT and CDR2 FYEKMQ (reference sequence). This CDR3 reads CASSLRADTQYF. CDR3 coding DNA: TGTGCCAGCAGCTTACGGGCAGATACGCAGTATTTT.

This rearrangement joins TRBV14 to TRBJ2-5; 14 nucleotides agree with TRBD2. Trimming removed 5 bases from V and 5 bases from J; junction bases left unmatched: 7. The germline V gene encodes CDR1 SGHDN and CDR2 FVKESK. The CDR3 runs to 16 residues. CDR3 DNA sequence: TGTGCCAGCAGCATCGGGACTAGCGGGAGTTGGGAGACCCAGTACTTC. This codes for CASSIGTSGSWETQYF.

The chain employs TRBV11-2 and TRBJ1-1; D unclear. Trimming shortened V by 0 bases and J by 4 bases, and 6 bases separated the two germline ends. The CDR3 has 13 residues. The germline V gene encodes CDR1 SGHAT and CDR2 FQNNGV. The DNA for the CDR3 is TGTGCCAGCAGCTTAGATTGGCCCACTGAAGCTTTCTTT. Amino acids: CASSLDWPTEAFF.